This entry features one TCR beta chain sequence. This record comes from a study of cytomegalovirus exposure and HLA in healthy donors. The PCR ran on 60 Vbeta and 13 Jbeta primers. The protocol was immunoSEQ multiplex PCR, while the TCRdb copy is restricted to in-frame clones and leaves out a portion. Of roughly 140,000 clones listed, 82% were seen once; the top ten hold about 7.1%. CDR3 size: 18 residues. The junction had 11 bases not matched to a gene; V was cut back by 3 bases and J by 0 bases. Healthy people donating bone marrow made up the donors. The receptor was derived from a woman aged 45-65 years in good health and CMV-seropositive. The specimen was PBMCs. The J gene is TRBJ1-1, the V gene TRBV23-1, with 9 bases matching TRBD1. TRBV23-1 falls under the ORF class, with uncertain function. The CDR3 nucleotides are TGCGCCAGCAGTCAGGCCGGGGACAGGGTGTTCGTGAACACTGAAGCTTTCTTT. Its translation is CASSQAGDRVFVNTEAFF.